Sequencing of this T cell receptor beta chain was carried out in a study of blood T cell repertoires in COVID-19. Background on the study: Samples of COVID-19 (acute and convalescent) were obtained from the United States, Italy and Spain. The cDNA or gDNA used as material had been derived from T cells, B-cell-depleted T cells, or PBMCs.

Original handling: Cell counts per sample came from amplifying reference gene primers. Sequenced by immunoSEQ multiplex PCR; TCRdb stores in-frame clones only, minus some. V and J calls and clone size are copied from that table; D and trimming were computed from the DNA. This table holds more than 150,000 clones, roughly 84% found once. The CDR3 length is 13 residues. V lost 4 bases and J lost 7; bases outside the gene matches: 3. Germline V gene lookup returns CDR1 GTSNPN and CDR2 SVGIG (reference sequence). This chain connects TRBV30 to TRBJ1-6, with 8 bases matching TRBD1. This TCR was recovered from a woman aged 55-69 years with acute or convalescent COVID-19. Input material: peripheral blood. In nucleotides, the CDR3 is TGTGCCTGGACAACAGGGGGAAATTCACCCCTCCACTTT. Translated: CAWTTGGNSPLHF.